This TCR beta chain was sequenced in a study of blood T cell repertoires in COVID-19 (dated by TCRdb to about 2020). Context from the whole study: The collaborator samples originated in the United States, Italy and Spain and spanned the acute and convalescent phases of COVID-19. The prospective study material was composed of cDNA or gDNA derived from T cells, B-cell-depleted T cells, or PBMCs. Subjects who had been exposed to COVID-19, were actively infected with it, or had recovered from it provided the deeply sampled blood TCRbeta repertoires that made up the dataset. The repertoires were made available in a free public database intended to serve as a resource for research on the immune response to SARS-CoV-2. Samples were obtained from the ongoing ImmuneRACE study (first 160 participants) and from over 1,000 subjects provided by 6 global collaborators. Sample metadata almost always included a de-identified subject ID, COVID-19 status, age in years and sex. Where available, HLA class I and class II types were obtained from metadata supplied by the sample provider rather than from assay-based typing.

On the study overall, not on this receptor specifically: Clinical and demographic metadata were provided uncurated, with the amount varying by source and participant.

Turning to this clone: The clone's antigen remains unknown. No base quality information exists; no much larger clone differs at one position.

The CDR3 sequence holds 17 residues, the cysteine and phenylalanine included. Only the CDR3 region is kept as DNA, spanning 51 bases read in frame from base 1. Trimming accounts for 2 bases at V and 0 bases at J, while the number of junction bases matched to no gene is 2. CDR1 and CDR2, per the germline V gene, are MGHDK and SYGVNS. The collaborating institutions used their own protocols to collect whole blood in K2EDTA tubes. For TCRbeta analysis, collaborators shipped samples as frozen whole blood, isolated PBMCs, or DNA extracted from either of those sample types. The immunoSEQ Assay, a bias-controlled multiplex PCR, was used to amplify TCRbeta CDR3 regions from genomic DNA. The original pipeline was this. The number of nucleated cells in each sample was estimated from the amplification of reference gene primers within the assay. To quantify the absolute abundance of each unique TCRbeta CDR3 rearrangement, sequence reads were collapsed and filtered. For each sample, productive Simpson clonality was calculated as the square root of Simpson's diversity index across productive rearrangements. This immuneACCESS table, as held by TCRdb, lists in-frame sequences with V and J called but not all clones. Of the missing ones, under half trace to an unresolved V gene in checked studies; the others have no known cause. V and J calls and clone size are given by that table; D and trimming were obtained from the DNA. This sample gives roughly 200,000 clones in total; 75% to 90% of them show up just once. The ten largest make up approximately 11% of the sample.

The sequence is built from TRBV25-1 and TRBJ2-3; 13 bases in between match TRBD2. Material: peripheral blood. This sequence originates from a human donor with active or convalescent COVID-19. The donor label of this sample is uncertain. The nucleotides read TGTGCCAGCAGTGAAAGGGGACTAGCGGGAAGCACAGATACGCAGTATTTT. This sequence encodes CASSERGLAGSTDTQYF.